One and the same sample provided the 15 T cell receptor beta chains below, sequenced in a study of cytomegalovirus exposure and HLA in healthy donors. The PCR made use of 60 Vbeta and 13 Jbeta primers. Generated by immunoSEQ multiplex PCR, the TCRdb table keeps only in-frame clones and is missing some. The profile shows roughly 150,000 clones, roughly 79% of them singletons. The sample was PBMCs. These receptors were collected from a man in his thirties or forties in good health and CMV-seronegative.

CDR3 in amino acids: CASSFSTGLLSGNTIYF. The CDR3 coding sequence is TGTGCCAGCAGCTTTTCCACAGGGCTCCTCTCTGGAAACACCATATATTTT. The V gene is TRBV7-2, the J gene TRBJ1-3; tentatively, D is TRBD1 (6 bases). With 3 bases removed from V and 0 bases from J, the gap between germline ends came to 15 bases. The germline V gene has CDR1 SGHTA and CDR2 FQGNSA. The CDR3 has 17 amino acids.

This chain joins TRBV2 and TRBJ2-7, with 8 bases fitting TRBD1. The CDR3 runs 12 residues. In germline, CDR1 is SNHLY, CDR2 FYNNEI. Germline trimming cut 6 bases from V and 6 bases from J; bases unmatched to any gene: 4. The CDR3 is CASRGTGGEQYF. Here the CDR3 DNA reads TGTGCCAGCAGGGGGACAGGCGGCGAGCAGTACTTC.

The chain is built from TRBV12-5 and TRBJ2-1; D gene ambiguous. The V gene lost 0 bases and the J gene lost 8 bases, with 5 bases spanning the gap. This CDR3 is built from 12 residues. CDR1 LGHNT and CDR2 FRNRAP come from the germline V gene. In DNA form, the CDR3 reads TGTGCTAGTGGTTTGGTATTCTATGAGCAGTTCTTC. Amino acids: CASGLVFYEQFF. The variable domain in full, with the rest retrieved from reference TRBV12-5 and TRBJ2-1, is DARVTQTPRHKVTEMGQEVTMRCQPILGHNTVFWYRQTMMQGLELLAYFRNRAPLDDSGMPKDRFSAEMPDATLATLKIQPSEPRDSAVYFCASGLVFYEQFFGPGTRLTVL.

The genes are TRBV6-5 and TRBJ2-2; D may be TRBD2 (6 bases). The V gene lost 8 bases and the J gene lost 0 bases, with 10 bases spanning the gap. The CDR3 sequence is 14 residues long. CDR1 MNHEY and CDR2 SVGAGI come from the germline V gene. The CDR3 spells CASRDSSNTGELFF. CDR3 bases: TGTGCCAGCCGGGACTCTTCGAACACCGGGGAGCTGTTTTTT.

This chain links TRBV11-2 with TRBJ2-5, with TRBD2 identical over 12 bases. The DNA end favors TRBJ2-7, so the J call may be wrong. Germline-derived CDR1 and CDR2 are SGHAT and FQNNGV. The CDR3 runs to 15 residues. The CDR3 loop reads CASSHPSGGAYEQYF. In nucleotides, the CDR3 is TGTGCCAGCAGCCATCCTAGCGGGGGGGCCTACGAGCAGTACTTC.

A single count supports this clone. This sequence joins TRBV7-9 and TRBJ2-7, with D perhaps matching TRBD1 (5 bases). CDR3 length: 15 amino acids. Trimming shortened V by 5 bases and J by 2 bases, and 16 bases separated the two germline ends. CDR1 SEHNR and CDR2 FQNEAQ come from the germline V gene (reference sequence). The CDR3 DNA reads TGTGCCAGCAGCAACTTGGGCAGGGTCACCTACGAGCAGTACTTC. It is translated as CASSNLGRVTYEQYF.

The V call is TRBV7-2, the J call TRBJ2-2; 7 bases align to TRBD1. The V segment lost 2 bases and the J segment 6 bases; nucleotides outside the gene matches: 3. Germline CDR1 is SGHTA and CDR2 is FQGNSA. This CDR3 contains 14 residues. The CDR3 sequence is CASSLQQGSGELFF. Written as DNA, the CDR3 is TGTGCCAGCAGCTTACAACAGGGGTCCGGGGAGCTGTTTTTT.

The rearrangement uses TRBV7-9 and TRBJ1-2; D possibly corresponds to TRBD1 (6 bases). The CDR3 consists of 17 residues. Germline V gives CDR1 SEHNR, CDR2 FQNEAQ (reference sequence). V was shortened by 5 bases and J by 2 bases, with 21 bases between the two germline ends. CDR3 loop: CASSTYTWDKDNYGYTF. The CDR3, as DNA: TGTGCCAGCAGCACATACACATGGGACAAAGACAACTATGGCTACACCTTC.

The chain links TRBV19 to TRBJ2-5; 7 bases match TRBD2. V lost 3 bases and J lost 6; bases outside the gene matches: 10. This CDR3 has 15 amino acids. Germline loops: CDR1 LNHDA, CDR2 SQIVND (reference sequence). The CDR3, as DNA: TGTGCCAGTAGTATGCCTAGCGGCCCACGTCAGACCCAGTACTTC. Amino acid sequence: CASSMPSGPRQTQYF.

By proportion, this clone is medium-sized. The identical CDR3 is also encoded by other nucleotide sequences in the sample. The chain carries TRBV6-1 and TRBJ1-1; D remains ambiguous. CDR1 is MNHNS and CDR2 is SASEGT in the germline V gene. The ends were cut back, 5 bases at V and 5 bases at J, with 12 bases in the middle. The CDR3 extends over 13 amino acids. The CDR3 loop is CASSWASETEAFF. In DNA, the CDR3 is TGTGCCAGCAGTTGGGCCAGTGAAACTGAAGCTTTCTTT.

The chain employs TRBV7-4 and TRBJ2-4, with 9 positions matching TRBD1. Unmatched junction bases numbered 14, after V lost 2 bases and J lost 9 bases. This CDR3 has 17 amino acids. Germline values: CDR1 SGHVT, CDR2 SQSDAQ. CDR3 protein: CASSLPGQGVEVGIQYF. CDR3 nucleotides: TGTGCCAGCAGCTTACCGGGACAGGGTGTCGAGGTCGGCATTCAGTACTTC.

The V and J genes are TRBV4-2 and TRBJ2-5, with a weak D call TRBD1 (5 bases). CDR1 LGHNA and CDR2 YNFKEQ come from the germline V gene. V lost 0 bases and J 4 bases, leaving 15 bases between the germline ends. The CDR3 spans 16 residues. CDR3 sequence reads: CASSQEVWQGRETQYF. In DNA form, the CDR3 reads TGTGCCAGCAGCCAAGAGGTGTGGCAGGGAAGAGAGACCCAGTACTTC.

The J gene is TRBJ2-2, the V gene TRBV7-9; a weak D match, TRBD2 (5 bases). Between the trimmed V and J ends, which lost 5 bases and 1 base, there was a span of 17 bases. The CDR3 length is 17 residues. Looked up from germline, CDR1 is SEHNR and CDR2 is FQNEAQ (reference sequence). CDR3 loop: CASSPQVGGGNTGELFF. The CDR3 region has the DNA TGTGCCAGCAGCCCACAAGTCGGAGGCGGGAACACCGGGGAGCTGTTTTTT.

The J gene is TRBJ2-7, the V gene TRBV7-2; the D gene is possibly TRBD2 (6 bases). Germline V gene sequence: CDR1 SGHTA, CDR2 FQGNSA. V lost 6 bases and J lost 7, with 16 bases in between. The CDR3 totals 13 residues. CDR3: CASSRDSPREQYF. CDR3 nucleotides: TGTGCCAGCAGTCGGGACTCTCCGCGGGAGCAGTACTTC.

The chain links TRBV9 to TRBJ2-2, with a possible D match to TRBD1 (5 bases). Germline lookup yields CDR1 SGDLS and CDR2 YYNGEE. This CDR3 contains 17 residues. V lost 0 bases and J 7 bases, leaving 19 bases between the germline ends. The CDR3: CASSVAGPGFVFGELFF. In DNA, the CDR3 is TGTGCCAGCAGCGTAGCTGGGCCAGGGTTTGTTTTCGGGGAGCTGTTTTTT.